Listed here are 27 T cell receptor beta chains from one sample, sequenced in a study of human T cells and chemical hapten exposure. TCRdb recomputed calls from the RACE reads with MiXCR, one row per CDR3 protein. The profile shows approximately 90,000 distinct CDR3 sequences, approximately 8.2% of them singletons. Regarding time point: healthy volunteer bleed at 2 weeks. Extraction of total RNA was performed on unfractionated whole blood. Input material: whole blood. All receptors come from a female donor in good health. Some clones in this sample may be carry-over from other donors' samples.

The genes are TRBV28 and TRBJ2-1; the D is unclear. Germline CDR1 and CDR2: MDHEN and SYDVKM. The CDR3 is 13 residues long. V lost 5 bases and J 4 bases, leaving 9 bases between the germline ends. CDR3 protein: CASSSVSYNEQFF. Here the CDR3 DNA reads TGTGCCAGCAGTAGCGTATCTTACAATGAGCAGTTCTTC.

This clonotype was observed a handful of times. CDR3 residues: CASSPGTSGRGDTDTQYF. The CDR3, as DNA: TGTGCCAGCAGTCCTGGGACTAGCGGGAGAGGGGACACAGATACGCAGTATTTT. The chain employs TRBV12-3 or TRBV12-4 and TRBJ2-3; TRBD2 agrees at 14 bases. Germline trimming cut 5 bases from V and 2 bases from J; bases unmatched to any gene: 9. CDR3 length: 18 amino acids.

The V and J genes are TRBV3-1 and TRBJ1-3, with 8 bases that match TRBD1. The CDR3 totals 16 residues. CDR1 is LGHDT and CDR2 is YNNKEL in the germline V gene (reference sequence). The trim removed 3 bases at V and 2 bases at J, leaving 6 bases unmatched. This chain's CDR3 is CASSQDRVNAGNTIYF. In DNA form, the CDR3 reads TGTGCCAGCAGCCAGGACAGGGTAAATGCTGGAAACACCATATATTTT.

V usage is TRBV19 and J usage is TRBJ2-1; 10 bases agree with TRBD2. Germline CDR1 reads LNHDA; CDR2 reads SQIVND (reference sequence). The CDR3 loop spans 15 amino acids. V lost 4 bases, J lost 4 bases, and 4 bases stayed unmatched. DNA of the CDR3: TGTGCCAGTAGTACCGTTAGCGGGAGGTACAATGAGCAGTTCTTC. Residues: CASSTVSGRYNEQFF.

J is TRBJ2-5 and V is TRBV7-7, with 7 bases lining up with TRBD2. CDR1 is SSHAT and CDR2 is FNYEAQ in the germline V gene (reference sequence). V shed 5 bases, J shed 6 bases, and the junction held 21 bases outside the gene matches. CDR3 length: 18 amino acids. The CDR3, as DNA: TGTGCCAGCAGCCCTTTGGGGGAGGGCCGACTTATGGAGAAGACCCAGTACTTC. Encoded protein: CASSPLGEGRLMEKTQYF.

This clonotype was counted at least ten times. CDR3 bases: TGCAGCGTAGCGGGCTGGTTCCAAGAGACCCAGTACTTC. Encoded protein: CSVAGWFQETQYF. This rearrangement joins TRBV29-1 to TRBJ2-5, with D perhaps matching TRBD2 (6 bases). Per the germline V gene, CDR1 is SQVTM and CDR2 is ANQGSEA. CDR3 length: 13 residues. V was trimmed by 6 bases and J by 1 base, leaving 12 bases between them.

The table lists this clonotype with a few counts. CDR3 in DNA: TGTGCCAGCGCCCAGGGGGCGGTGAACACCGGGGAGCTGTTTTTT. As protein: CASAQGAVNTGELFF. This chain uses TRBV3-1 with TRBJ2-2, with 8 positions matching TRBD1. The ends lost 8 bases at V and 1 base at J; junction bases unmatched: 6. Germline lookup yields CDR1 LGHDT and CDR2 YNNKEL (reference sequence). The CDR3 runs to 15 residues.

This clonotype was recorded many times. The chain recombines TRBV20-1 with TRBJ2-3, with 8 bases that match TRBD1. V lost 5 bases, J lost 5 bases, and 9 bases stayed unmatched. Looked up from germline, CDR1 is DFQATT and CDR2 is SNEGSKA (reference sequence). The CDR3 runs 14 residues. The CDR3: CSADRTGMEDTQYF. DNA for the CDR3: TGCAGTGCTGATAGGACAGGGATGGAAGATACGCAGTATTTT.

The V and J genes are TRBV27 and TRBJ2-5, with D tentatively TRBD1 (6 bases). V dropped 1 base and J dropped 5 bases, with 11 bases sitting between them. This CDR3 contains 14 residues. Germline V gene data show CDR1 as MNHEY and CDR2 as SMNVEV (reference sequence). The CDR3, as DNA: TGTGCCAGCAGTTTATGGGCAGGGGAGGAGACCCAGTACTTC. Residues: CASSLWAGEETQYF.

This clonotype was observed many times. The V gene is TRBV3-1, the J gene TRBJ2-7; D may match TRBD1 or TRBD2 (5 bases each). The CDR3 extends over 14 amino acids. Trimming cost V 1 base and J 3 bases, with 10 bases left between them. In germline, CDR1 is LGHDT, CDR2 YNNKEL (reference sequence). CDR3 region: CASSQVGPGYEQYF. In DNA, the CDR3 is TGTGCCAGCAGCCAAGTGGGACCCGGCTACGAGCAGTACTTC.

This clonotype was seen a handful of times. V gene TRBV5-4 combines with J gene TRBJ2-7; 9 bases are shared with TRBD1. The trim removed 6 bases at V and 3 bases at J, leaving 7 bases unmatched. There are 14 residues in the CDR3. From germline, CDR1 is SGHNT and CDR2 YYREEE (reference sequence). This chain's CDR3 is CASNRQGEIYEQYF. In nucleotides, the CDR3 is TGTGCCAGCAACCGACAGGGGGAAATCTACGAGCAGTACTTC.

Ten or more counts support this clonotype. The V and J genes are TRBV28 and TRBJ2-1; 7 bases line up with TRBD2. The germline V gene encodes CDR1 MDHEN and CDR2 SYDVKM. The CDR3 runs to 16 residues. Trimming removed 6 bases from V and 7 bases from J; junction bases left unmatched: 15. This chain's CDR3 is CASSMKERERGNEQFF. CDR3 sequence (DNA): TGTGCCAGCAGCATGAAGGAGCGGGAAAGAGGAAATGAGCAGTTCTTC.

In regard to this clonotype: One base away lies a much larger clone, so this may be a sequencing read error. The chain employs TRBV3-1 and TRBJ1-1; no definite D call. The CDR3 extends over 13 amino acids. V was trimmed by 7 bases and J by 1 base, leaving 10 bases between them. Germline V gives CDR1 LGHDT, CDR2 YNNKEL (reference sequence). CDR3 DNA: TGTGCCAGCAACAAAGGGCCGAACACTGAAGCTTTCTTT. Its translation is CASNKGPNTEAFF.

This clonotype was detected a few times. The chain combines TRBV2 with TRBJ2-2; weak D call: TRBD2 (6 bases). The V and J ends lost 5 bases and 2 bases respectively, with 18 bases between them. The CDR3 runs 17 residues. In germline, CDR1 is SNHLY, CDR2 FYNNEI. The CDR3 sequence is CASSLPRDGRNTGELFF. As DNA, the CDR3 is TGTGCCAGCAGTCTGCCCCGGGACGGGAGAAACACCGGGGAGCTGTTTTTT.

This clonotype was found many times. The J gene is TRBJ2-5, the V gene TRBV7-2; no clear D. In germline, CDR1 is SGHTA, CDR2 FQGNSA. The V end lost 10 bases, the J end lost 2 bases, and 14 bases lay between the germline ends. The CDR3 is made up of 13 amino acids. The CDR3 loop reads CATDRPGQETQYF. CDR3 DNA: TGTGCCACCGATCGACCTGGGCAAGAGACCCAGTACTTC.

V gene TRBV6-2 or TRBV6-3 combines with J gene TRBJ1-2, with 12 bases aligning to TRBD1. This CDR3 has 20 amino acids. In germline, CDR1 is MNHEY, CDR2 SVGEGT. J was trimmed by 4 bases and V by 4 bases; bases with no gene match: 19. The chain's CDR3 is CASSSPGQGATIPSSYGYTF. CDR3 DNA sequence: TGTGCCAGCAGTTCACCGGGACAGGGGGCGACGATCCCAAGTTCCTATGGCTACACCTTC.

The V gene is TRBV7-3, the J gene TRBJ2-2; weak D call: TRBD1 (5 bases). V dropped 7 bases and J dropped 1 base, with 10 bases sitting between them. This CDR3 has 14 residues. Germline V gene sequence: CDR1 SGHTA, CDR2 FQGTGA. The CDR3 loop is CASTSQGNTGELFF. The CDR3 nucleotides read TGTGCCAGCACCTCTCAGGGGAACACCGGGGAGCTGTTTTTT. The variable domain in full, completed from reference TRBV7-3 and TRBJ2-2, reads GAGVSQTPSNKVTEKGKYVELRCDPISGHTALYWYRQSLGQGPEFLIYFQGTGAADDSGLPNDRFFAVRPEGSVSTLKIQRTERGDSAVYLCASTSQGNTGELFFGEGSRLTVL.

The V and J genes are TRBV28 and TRBJ1-1; the D is unclear. Germline loops: CDR1 MDHEN, CDR2 SYDVKM. Trimming stripped 4 bases from V and 3 bases from J, with 21 bases between. This CDR3 contains 17 residues. CDR3 DNA: TGTGCCAGCAGTTCAGGAGGCCTAGGAGGTGTTTACACTGAAGCTTTCTTT. Amino acids: CASSSGGLGGVYTEAFF.

This clonotype was seen at least ten times. The chain is built from TRBV12-3 or TRBV12-4 and TRBJ1-3, with 8 bases aligning to TRBD1. The CDR3 has 16 amino acids. V dropped 5 bases and J dropped 4; count of bases not matched to a gene: 10. In DNA, the CDR3 is TGTGCCAGCAGTCCTACCCGACAGGGGCACGGAAACACCATATATTTT. Translated, it gives CASSPTRQGHGNTIYF.

The CDR3 sequence: CASSLPGAYEQYF. DNA for the CDR3: TGCGCCAGCAGCTTGCCGGGGGCATACGAGCAGTACTTC. This chain joins TRBV5-1 and TRBJ2-7, with D perhaps TRBD1 or TRBD2 (6 bases each). Germline CDR1 reads SGHRS; CDR2 reads YFSETQ. Deletions cut 1 base from V and 4 bases from J, with 9 bases between. This CDR3 spans 13 amino acids.

This clonotype was detected only a few times. The chain links TRBV27 to TRBJ2-3; D unresolved. The V end lost 8 bases, the J end lost 2 bases, and 5 bases lay between the germline ends. The CDR3 sequence is 11 residues long. CDR1 and CDR2 from the germline V gene are MNHEY and SMNVEV (reference sequence). The chain's CDR3 is CASAATDTQYF. The CDR3 DNA reads TGTGCCAGCGCAGCCACAGATACGCAGTATTTT.

This clonotype was counted many times. The CDR3 protein is CATSRLPGREHYEQYF. The CDR3 DNA is TGTGCCACCAGCAGACTCCCCGGCCGGGAGCACTACGAGCAGTACTTC. The chain employs TRBV15 and TRBJ2-7, with TRBD2 as a possible D gene (6 bases). Germline V CDR1 and CDR2: LNHNV, YYDKDF (reference sequence). The CDR3 is 16 residues long. With 2 bases removed from V and 3 bases from J, the gap between germline ends came to 17 bases.

This clonotype was seen at least ten times. The rearrangement joins TRBV9 to TRBJ2-5; D is possibly TRBD2 (6 bases). Germline values: CDR1 SGDLS, CDR2 YYNGEE. The CDR3 contains 15 residues. V lost 0 bases and J lost 2, with 11 bases in between. The DNA of the CDR3 is TGTGCCAGCAGCGTAGAAGGGACTGGACAAGAGACCCAGTACTTC. Its protein product is CASSVEGTGQETQYF.

This clonotype showed up just a few times. The CDR3 coding sequence is TGTGCCAGCGGATTTATGGGTGGCGGTCAGCCCCAGCATTTT. Its protein is CASGFMGGGQPQHF. This rearrangement joins TRBV28 to TRBJ1-5, with no clear D. Germline V gene data show CDR1 as MDHEN and CDR2 as SYDVKM. The V and J ends lost 8 bases and 6 bases respectively, with 17 bases between them. This CDR3 is built from 14 residues.

Only a few counts were recorded for this clonotype. The chain is built from TRBV6-2 or TRBV6-3 and TRBJ1-1; TRBD1 is a possible D gene (5 bases). The V end lost 5 bases, the J end lost 5 bases, and 9 bases lay between the germline ends. This CDR3 comprises 12 residues. CDR1 and CDR2 from the germline V gene are MNHEY and SVGEGT. In DNA, the CDR3 is TGTGCCAGCAGTATAGGGGATACTGAAGCTTTCTTT. This gives the protein CASSIGDTEAFF.

Many counts were recorded for this clonotype. The V and J genes are TRBV20-1 and TRBJ1-1; D ambiguous. Germline V gene data show CDR1 as DFQATT and CDR2 as SNEGSKA (reference sequence). CDR3 length: 14 residues. V was cut by 1 base and J by 0 bases, with 9 bases left in between. The CDR3 loop is CSARAGGLNTEAFF. The CDR3 nucleotides are TGCAGTGCTAGAGCTGGCGGACTGAACACTGAAGCTTTCTTT.

The rearrangement joins TRBV12-3 or TRBV12-4 to TRBJ2-3, with 9 bases that match TRBD1. This CDR3 has 18 amino acids. Trimming cost V 2 bases and J 1 base; bases outside gene matches: 10. CDR3 bases: TGTGCCAGCAGTTTAACACAGGGGGCTGGATGGGGCACAGATACGCAGTATTTT. Its protein product is CASSLTQGAGWGTDTQYF.